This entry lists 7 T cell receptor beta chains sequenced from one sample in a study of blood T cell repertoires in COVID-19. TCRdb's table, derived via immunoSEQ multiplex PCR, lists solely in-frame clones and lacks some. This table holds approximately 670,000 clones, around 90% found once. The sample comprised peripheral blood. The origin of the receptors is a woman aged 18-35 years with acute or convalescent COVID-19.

The CDR3 is CASSYDRKTYEQYF. CDR3 sequence (DNA): TGTGCCAGCAGTTACGACAGGAAGACCTACGAGCAGTACTTC. The chain carries TRBV6-5 and TRBJ2-7; maybe TRBD1 (6 bases). The germline V gene has CDR1 MNHEY and CDR2 SVGAGI. This CDR3 contains 14 residues. V shed 2 bases and J shed 2 bases, with 10 bases lying between them.

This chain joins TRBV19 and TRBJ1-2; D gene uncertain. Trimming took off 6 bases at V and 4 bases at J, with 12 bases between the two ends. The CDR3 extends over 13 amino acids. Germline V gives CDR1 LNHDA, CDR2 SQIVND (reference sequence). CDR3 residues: CASSLDRGYGYTF. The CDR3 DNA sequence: TGTGCCAGTAGCCTGGACCGGGGCTATGGCTACACCTTC. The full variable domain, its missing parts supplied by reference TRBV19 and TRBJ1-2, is DGGITQSPKYLFRKEGQNVTLSCEQNLNHDAMYWYRQDPGQGLRLIYYSQIVNDFQKGDIAEGYSVSREKKESFPLTVTSAQKNPTAFYLCASSLDRGYGYTFGSGTRLTVV.

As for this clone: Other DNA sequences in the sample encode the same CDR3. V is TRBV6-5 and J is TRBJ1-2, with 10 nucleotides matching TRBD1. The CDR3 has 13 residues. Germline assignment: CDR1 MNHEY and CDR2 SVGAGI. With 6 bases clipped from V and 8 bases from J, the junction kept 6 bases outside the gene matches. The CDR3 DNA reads TGTGCCAGCAGCTTAGACAGGGGGCACGGCTACACCTTC. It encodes CASSLDRGHGYTF.

Written as DNA, the CDR3 is TGCGCCAGCAGCTTCGGGACAGGGGGCTGGACTGAAGCTTTCTTT. It specifies CASSFGTGGWTEAFF. The V and J genes are TRBV5-1 and TRBJ1-1; 12 positions match TRBD1. Looked up from germline, CDR1 is SGHRS and CDR2 is YFSETQ. This CDR3 is built from 15 residues. V trimming: 2 bases; J trimming: 5 bases; junction bases outside the gene matches: 4.

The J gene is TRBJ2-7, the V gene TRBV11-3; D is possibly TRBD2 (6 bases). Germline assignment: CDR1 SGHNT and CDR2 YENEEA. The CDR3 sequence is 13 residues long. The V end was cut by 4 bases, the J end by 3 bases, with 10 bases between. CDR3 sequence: CASSSGEHYEQYF. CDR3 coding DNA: TGTGCCAGCAGCTCGGGGGAGCACTACGAGCAGTACTTC.

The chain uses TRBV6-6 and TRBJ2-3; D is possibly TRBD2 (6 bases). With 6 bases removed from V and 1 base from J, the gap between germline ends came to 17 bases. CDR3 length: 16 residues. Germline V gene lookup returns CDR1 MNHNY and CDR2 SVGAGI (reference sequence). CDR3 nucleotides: TGTGCCAGCAGACTGGGCGGGACCATCGGCACAGATACGCAGTATTTT. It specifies CASRLGGTIGTDTQYF.

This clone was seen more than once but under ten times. The CDR3 DNA sequence: TGCGCCAGCAGCCAAGAACGGACAGCCTACGAGCAGTACTTC. Translating gives CASSQERTAYEQYF. V and J are TRBV4-1 and TRBJ2-7; tentative D call: TRBD1 (6 bases). The germline V gene has CDR1 MGHRA and CDR2 YSYEKL. Trimming removed 0 bases from V and 2 bases from J, with 8 bases in between. The CDR3 has 14 amino acids.